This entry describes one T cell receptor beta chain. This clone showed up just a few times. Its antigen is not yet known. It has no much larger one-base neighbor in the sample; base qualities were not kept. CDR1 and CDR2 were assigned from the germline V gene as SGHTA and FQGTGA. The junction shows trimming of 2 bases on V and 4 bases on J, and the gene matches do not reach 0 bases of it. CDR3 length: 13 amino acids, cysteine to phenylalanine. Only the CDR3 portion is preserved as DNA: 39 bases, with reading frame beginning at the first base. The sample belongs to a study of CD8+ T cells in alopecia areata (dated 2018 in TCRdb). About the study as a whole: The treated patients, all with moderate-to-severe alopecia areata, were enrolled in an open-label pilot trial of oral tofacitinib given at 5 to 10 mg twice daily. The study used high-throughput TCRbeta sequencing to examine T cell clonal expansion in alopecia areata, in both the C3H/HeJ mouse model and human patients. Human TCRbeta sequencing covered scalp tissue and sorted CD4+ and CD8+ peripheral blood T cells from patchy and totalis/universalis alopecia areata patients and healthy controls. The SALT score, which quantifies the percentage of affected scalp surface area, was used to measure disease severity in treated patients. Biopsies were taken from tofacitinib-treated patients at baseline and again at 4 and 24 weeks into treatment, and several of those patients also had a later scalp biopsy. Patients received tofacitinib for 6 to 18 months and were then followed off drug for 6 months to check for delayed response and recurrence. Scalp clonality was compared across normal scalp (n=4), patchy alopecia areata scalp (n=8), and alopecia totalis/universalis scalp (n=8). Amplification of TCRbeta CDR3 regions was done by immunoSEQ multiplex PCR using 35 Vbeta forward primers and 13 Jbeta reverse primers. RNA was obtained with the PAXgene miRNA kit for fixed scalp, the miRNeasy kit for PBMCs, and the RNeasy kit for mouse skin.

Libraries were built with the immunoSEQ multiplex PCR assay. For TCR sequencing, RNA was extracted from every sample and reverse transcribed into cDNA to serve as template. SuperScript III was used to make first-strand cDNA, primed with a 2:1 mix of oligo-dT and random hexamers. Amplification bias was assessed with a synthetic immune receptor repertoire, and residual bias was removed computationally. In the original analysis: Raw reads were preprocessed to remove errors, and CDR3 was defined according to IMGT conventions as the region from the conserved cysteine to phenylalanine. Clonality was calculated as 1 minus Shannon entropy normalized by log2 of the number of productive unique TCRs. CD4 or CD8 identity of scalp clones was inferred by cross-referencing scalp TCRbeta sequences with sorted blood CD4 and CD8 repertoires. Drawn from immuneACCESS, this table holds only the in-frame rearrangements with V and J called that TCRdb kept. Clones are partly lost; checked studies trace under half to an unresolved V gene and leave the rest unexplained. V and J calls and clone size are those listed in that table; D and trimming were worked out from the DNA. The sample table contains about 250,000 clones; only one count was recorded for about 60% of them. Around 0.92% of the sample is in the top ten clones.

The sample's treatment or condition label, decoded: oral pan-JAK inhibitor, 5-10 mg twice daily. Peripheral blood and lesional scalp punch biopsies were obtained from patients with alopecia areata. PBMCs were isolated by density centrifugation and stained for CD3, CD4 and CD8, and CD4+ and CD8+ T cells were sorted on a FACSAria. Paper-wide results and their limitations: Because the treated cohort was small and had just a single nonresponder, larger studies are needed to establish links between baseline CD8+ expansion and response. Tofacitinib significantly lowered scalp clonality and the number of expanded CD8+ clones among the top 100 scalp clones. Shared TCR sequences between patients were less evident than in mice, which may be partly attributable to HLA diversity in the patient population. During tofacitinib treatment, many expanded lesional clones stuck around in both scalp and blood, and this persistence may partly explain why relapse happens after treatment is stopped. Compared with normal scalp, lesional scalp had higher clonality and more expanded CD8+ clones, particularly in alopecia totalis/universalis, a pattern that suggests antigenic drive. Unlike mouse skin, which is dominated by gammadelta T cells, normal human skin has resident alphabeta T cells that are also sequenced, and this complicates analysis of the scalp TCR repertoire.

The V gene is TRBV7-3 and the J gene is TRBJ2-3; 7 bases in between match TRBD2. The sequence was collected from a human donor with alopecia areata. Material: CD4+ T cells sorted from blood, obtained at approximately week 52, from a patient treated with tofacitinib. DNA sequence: TGTGCCAGCAGCTTAGCGGGGGCAGATACGCAGTATTTT. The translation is CASSLAGADTQYF.